The rows below give T cell receptor beta chains drawn from one sample of a study of early T cells in non-severe SARS-CoV-2 infection. TCRdb independently ran MiXCR on the 5' RACE reads; one entry per CDR3 protein. The sample has tens of thousands of distinct CDR3 sequences; 9.5% to 15% are singletons. The sequencing input was whole blood. Receptor source: an adult who was a healthcare worker with PCR-confirmed SARS-CoV-2 infection or an uninfected control (not recorded which). The CDR3 runs from the conserved cysteine through the conserved F or W. The D gene is left open where the match is weak. Some rows have no size entry. The others give once, few or many, or a class for an expanded clone.

clone_size	j_call	d_call	v_call	cdr3_nt	cdr3_aa
few	TRBJ2-5	-	TRBV5-1	TGCGCCAGCAGCCGAGGGGGGCTGGAGACCCAGTACTTC	CASSRGGLETQYF
-	TRBJ1-1	-	TRBV28	TGTGCCAGCAGTTTTGGCAGGTTTAAGACAGCGGCGGCCCAGGGTGAAGCTTTCTTT	CASSFGRFKTAAAQGEAFF
few	TRBJ2-3	TRBD2	TRBV7-2	TGTGCCAGCAGCCCTAGGGGTACTAGCGGGAGCACAGATACGCAGTATTTT	CASSPRGTSGSTDTQYF
many	TRBJ1-3	-	TRBV4-2	TGTGCCAGCAGCCAAGATTCGTACAGGGCCCACTCTGGAAACACCATATATTTT	CASSQDSYRAHSGNTIYF
few	TRBJ2-2	TRBD2	TRBV20-1	TGCAGTGCTAGAGTAGCGGGCAGCGGGAGAACCGGGGAGCTGTTTTTT	CSARVAGSGRTGELFF
-	TRBJ2-7	TRBD2	TRBV3-1	TGTGCCAGCAGCCAAGTTTCGGGGGGGTCCTACGAGCAGTACTTC	CASSQVSGGSYEQYF
many	TRBJ2-7	-	TRBV5-1	TGCGCCAGCAGCTTGGGTGGAAGCAGCGAGCAGTACTTC	CASSLGGSSEQYF
few	TRBJ1-2	-	TRBV9	TGTGCCAGCAGTGTTCTTGGGGCAGATGGTAGCTACACCTTC	CASSVLGADGSYTF
many	TRBJ1-5	-	TRBV20-1	TGCAGTGCTAGTCAGGCAGGGAAATATAGCAATCAGCCCCAGCATTTT	CSASQAGKYSNQPQHF
-	TRBJ2-3	-	TRBV12-3/TRBV12-4	TGTGCCAGCAGGTCATACGCGGGGACCACAGATACGCAGTATTTT	CASRSYAGTTDTQYF
many	TRBJ2-3	-	TRBV5-4	TGTGCCAGCAGCTCTGGCGGGATAGGAGGAGGGGATACGCAGTATTTT	CASSSGGIGGGDTQYF
-	TRBJ2-1	TRBD2	TRBV2	TGTGCCAGCATACTAGCGGGAGTGGGTGAGCAGTTCTTC	CASILAGVGEQFF
-	TRBJ2-3	-	TRBV9	TGTGCCAGCAGCGTAATGACATCACGCACAGATACGCAGTATTTT	CASSVMTSRTDTQYF
few	TRBJ2-1	-	TRBV9	TGTGCCAGCAGCGTAGTTGCGGATCCCTACAATGAGCAGTTCTTC	CASSVVADPYNEQFF
many	TRBJ2-2	-	TRBV7-3	TGTGCCAGCAGCTTGGGGAGGAACACCGGGGAGCTGTTTTTT	CASSLGRNTGELFF
-	TRBJ2-1	TRBD2	TRBV20-1	TGCGTCGGGACTAGCGGGTCCAATGAGCAGTTCTTC	CVGTSGSNEQFF
many	TRBJ1-4	TRBD1	TRBV27	TGTGCCAGCAGGGACAGGGTACAAAAACTGTTTTTT	CASRDRVQKLFF
few	TRBJ2-3	-	TRBV12-3/TRBV12-4	TGTGCCAGCAGGCAAGGTGGTTTGGGCACAGATACGCAGTATTTT	CASRQGGLGTDTQYF
many	TRBJ1-1	-	TRBV20-1	TGCAGTGGTCGGAGTGTGAGTGAGGACACTGAAGCTTTCTTT	CSGRSVSEDTEAFF
many	TRBJ2-3	-	TRBV7-9	TGTGCCAGCAGCTTAGACTTGGGGGATACGCAGTATTTT	CASSLDLGDTQYF
-	TRBJ2-5	-	TRBV12-5	TGTGCTAGTGCCCCCGGACAGAACCAAGAGACCCAGTACTTC	CASAPGQNQETQYF
-	TRBJ2-7	TRBD2	TRBV4-2	TGTGCCAGCAGCCAAGATGGGTCGGCTAGCGGGAGTGTTTACGAGCAGTACTTC	CASSQDGSASGSVYEQYF
-	TRBJ1-2	-	TRBV28	TGTGCCAGCAGCTTACGACAGGTTGGAGGCTACACCTTC	CASSLRQVGGYTF
few	TRBJ1-1	-	TRBV27	TGTGCCAGCAGTTTATACGGCTTTGGGGCGGGTTTGACTGAAGCTTTCTTT	CASSLYGFGAGLTEAFF
-	TRBJ1-2	TRBD1	TRBV10-3	TGTGCCATCAGTGAGCAAGGACAGGGGGCCGGCTACACCTTC	CAISEQGQGAGYTF
many	TRBJ1-4	-	TRBV9	TGTGCCAGCAGCGTTGATCAATTGGGGGCCACTAATGAAAAACTGTTTTTT	CASSVDQLGATNEKLFF
few	TRBJ2-5	-	TRBV25-1	TGTGCCAGCAGTGATATCCGAAGTGGGGAGACCCAGTACTTC	CASSDIRSGETQYF
many	TRBJ2-3	-	TRBV30	TGTGCCTGGAGTGTCCTGGGGGCGGGCACAGATACGCAGTATTTT	CAWSVLGAGTDTQYF
few	TRBJ2-1	-	TRBV29-1	TGCAGCGTCCACAGGGTTCTCTCCTACAATGAGCAGTTCTTC	CSVHRVLSYNEQFF
many	TRBJ2-1	-	TRBV11-2	TGTGCCAGCAACAACTACAATGAGCAGTTCTTC	CASNNYNEQFF
many	TRBJ2-7	-	TRBV7-8	TGTGCCAGCAGCAAACAAACAACGGACCTCTACGAGCAGTACTTC	CASSKQTTDLYEQYF
many	TRBJ2-1	TRBD2	TRBV6-2/TRBV6-3	TGTGCCAGCGGACTAGCGGCCTACAATGAGCAGTTCTTC	CASGLAAYNEQFF
few	TRBJ2-7	TRBD1	TRBV5-1	TGCGCCAGCAGCCGTCCGGGACAGGGAGCCGAGCAGTACTTC	CASSRPGQGAEQYF
-	TRBJ2-4	-	TRBV20-1	TGCAGTGCGCAGTCGGCCGTGGGACACGTCCAAAACATTCAGTACTTC	CSAQSAVGHVQNIQYF
many	TRBJ2-3	-	TRBV7-6	TGTGCCAGCAGCTTATCGGTCAGGGACACAGATACGCAGTATTTT	CASSLSVRDTDTQYF
-	TRBJ2-3	TRBD2	TRBV12-3/TRBV12-4	TGTGCCAGCAGTCCCTTGGGGGGGACGGCGGGTGGGGGTGATACGCAGTATTTT	CASSPLGGTAGGGDTQYF